The next 29 T cell receptor beta chains were all read from a single sample in a study of blood T cell repertoires in COVID-19 (dated by TCRdb to the early 2020s). Library creation used the immunoSEQ multiplex PCR assay. TCRdb obtained this table from immuneACCESS and retained in-frame rearrangements with V and J assigned. These tables miss some clones; where compared with another copy, unresolved V genes account for less than half of the shortfall, and the remainder is unexplained. This sample holds 35,000 or so clones; 85% to 90% were observed only once. 9% to 14% of the sample is in the top ten clones. The sample was peripheral blood. The receptors were gathered from a man aged 70-80 years with acute or convalescent COVID-19.

The chain employs TRBV6-2 or TRBV6-3 and TRBJ2-7; 7 bases agree with TRBD1. The V gene's germline CDR1 is MNHEY and CDR2 SVGEGT. This CDR3 spans 15 amino acids. V gave up 0 bases and J gave up 4 bases; unmatched junction bases: 6. The CDR3 protein is CASSYSQGWFYEQYF. CDR3 nucleotides: TGTGCCAGCAGTTACTCACAGGGGTGGTTTTACGAGCAGTACTTC.

The V call is TRBV15, the J call TRBJ2-2; D is possibly TRBD1 (5 bases). Looked up from germline, CDR1 is LNHNV and CDR2 is YYDKDF (reference sequence). Trimming took 1 base from V and 1 from J, leaving 10 bases between them. The CDR3 is made up of 16 amino acids. DNA for the CDR3: TGTGCCACCAGCAGAGGGGCAGGGCGGAACACCGGGGAGCTGTTTTTT. This gives the protein CATSRGAGRNTGELFF.

The gene calls are TRBV10-3 and TRBJ2-6; D might be TRBD2 (5 bases). The germline V gene has CDR1 ENHRY and CDR2 SYGVKD. Trimming removed 7 bases from V and 0 bases from J, with 7 bases in between. The CDR3 covers 14 residues. The CDR3 reads CAINRDSGANVLTF. Written as DNA, the CDR3 is TGTGCCATCAACCGGGACTCTGGGGCCAACGTCCTGACTTTC.

The J gene is TRBJ2-7, the V gene TRBV12-3 or TRBV12-4; 10 bases map to TRBD1. The V gene end was trimmed by 5 bases and the J gene end by 4 bases; junction bases not matched to a gene: 2. CDR3 size: 13 residues. In DNA form, the CDR3 reads TGTGCCAGCAGTCCGGACAGGGGGTACGAGCAGTACTTC. Translation gives CASSPDRGYEQYF.

This clone was detected once. The rearrangement joins TRBV7-9 to TRBJ1-5; TRBD1 matches 8 bases. The CDR3 contains 14 residues. Germline V gene sequence: CDR1 SEHNR, CDR2 FQNEAQ (reference sequence). After removal of 4 bases from V and 5 bases from J, the junction contained 4 bases not matched to a gene. CDR3 sequence reads: CASSWSGGDQPQHF. CDR3 DNA: TGTGCCAGCAGCTGGTCAGGGGGCGATCAGCCCCAGCATTTT.

V gene TRBV19 combines with J gene TRBJ2-5; D is possibly TRBD1 (6 bases). CDR3 size: 15 residues. V lost 4 bases and J lost 0, with 12 bases in between. Per the germline V gene, CDR1 is LNHDA and CDR2 is SQIVND (reference sequence). For the CDR3, the DNA is TGTGCCAGTAGTAACCTCGGGACATACCAAGAGACCCAGTACTTC. This encodes CASSNLGTYQETQYF.

V is TRBV7-2 and J is TRBJ2-5, with D uncertain. Between the trimmed V and J ends, which lost 1 base and 3 bases, there was a span of 6 bases. CDR1 SGHTA and CDR2 FQGNSA come from the germline V gene. This CDR3 contains 13 residues. CDR3 sequence (DNA): TGTGCCAGCAGCTTAGAGCCCGAAGAGACCCAGTACTTC. Translated: CASSLEPEETQYF. The variable domain in full, with the rest retrieved from reference TRBV7-2 and TRBJ2-5, is GAGVSQSPSNKVTEKGKDVELRCDPISGHTALYWYRQSLGQGLEFLIYFQGNSAPDKSGLPSDRFSAERTGGSVSTLTIQRTQQEDSAVYLCASSLEPEETQYFGPGTRLLVL.

This clone was seen just once. This chain's CDR3 is CASSPRQGVDGYTF. The CDR3 DNA follows: TGTGCCAGCTCACCTCGGCAGGGGGTTGATGGCTACACCTTC. The rearrangement links TRBV18 to TRBJ1-2, with 7 positions matching TRBD1. The CDR3 extends over 14 amino acids. Germline loops: CDR1 KGHSH, CDR2 LQKENI. V gave up 3 bases and J gave up 6 bases; unmatched junction bases: 7.

This CDR3 reads CASSQDVGDRGELFF. The CDR3 coding sequence is TGTGCCAGCAGCCAAGATGTAGGGGACAGAGGGGAGCTGTTTTTT. This rearrangement joins TRBV4-2 to TRBJ2-2, with TRBD1 matching 7 bases. The V segment lost 0 bases and the J segment 8 bases; nucleotides outside the gene matches: 6. Looked up from germline, CDR1 is LGHNA and CDR2 is YNFKEQ. The CDR3 has 15 residues.

The J gene is TRBJ2-2, the V gene TRBV29-1; TRBD2 matches 7 bases. The CDR3 loop spans 16 amino acids. The germline V gene encodes CDR1 SQVTM and CDR2 ANQGSEA. J was trimmed by 7 bases and V by 6 bases; bases with no gene match: 17. In nucleotides, the CDR3 is TGCAGCGTCCAGGCATTGGCGGGAGAGTCTGGCGGGGAGCTGTTTTTT. Amino acid sequence: CSVQALAGESGGELFF.

This chain links TRBV7-3 with TRBJ1-2; the D is unclear. Germline lookup yields CDR1 SGHTA and CDR2 FQGTGA. V was cut by 5 bases and J by 3 bases, with 13 bases left in between. The CDR3 is 14 amino acids. The CDR3 region has the DNA TGTGCCAGCAGCCTAGACGGAAAGGACTATGGCTACACCTTC. Encoded protein: CASSLDGKDYGYTF. Together with reference TRBV7-3 and TRBJ1-2, the CDR3 gives the full variable domain: GAGVSQTPSNKVTEKGKYVELRCDPISGHTALYWYRQSLGQGPEFLIYFQGTGAADDSGLPNDRFFAVRPEGSVSTLKIQRTERGDSAVYLCASSLDGKDYGYTFGSGTRLTVV.

This rearrangement joins TRBV7-9 to TRBJ2-1; D is perhaps TRBD2 (5 bases). This CDR3 region has 14 residues. The germline V gene encodes CDR1 SEHNR and CDR2 FQNEAQ (reference sequence). Trimming took 3 bases from V and 5 from J, leaving 11 bases between them. CDR3 coding DNA: TGTGCCAGCAGCTTTACCGGACTTAACAATGAGCAGTTCTTC. It translates to CASSFTGLNNEQFF.

This rearrangement joins TRBV11-3 to TRBJ1-1, with D possibly matching TRBD1 (6 bases). Trimming removed 5 bases from V and 4 bases from J, with 17 bases in between. The CDR3 is made up of 15 amino acids. Germline lookup yields CDR1 SGHNT and CDR2 YENEEA. CDR3 region: CASSAEGGSGTEAFF. CDR3 nucleotide sequence: TGTGCCAGCAGCGCAGAGGGGGGGTCGGGCACTGAAGCTTTCTTT. The complete variable domain, with remaining parts taken from reference TRBV11-3 and TRBJ1-1, reads EAGVVQSPRYKIIEKKQPVAFWCNPISGHNTLYWYLQNLGQGPELLIRYENEEAVDDSQLPKDRFSAERLKGVDSTLKIQPAELGDSAVYLCASSAEGGSGTEAFFGQGTRLTVV.

This clone was seen just once. V and J are TRBV4-1 and TRBJ2-1, with 12 nucleotides matching TRBD2. The CDR3 runs 19 residues. V lost 0 bases and J lost 0; bases outside the gene matches: 6. Germline assignment: CDR1 MGHRA and CDR2 YSYEKL. As DNA, the CDR3 is TGCGCCAGCAGCCAAGATGGGGGACTAGCGGGTCCCTCCTACAATGAGCAGTTCTTC. It is translated as CASSQDGGLAGPSYNEQFF.

The rearrangement links TRBV7-3 to TRBJ2-3, with D possibly TRBD1 on 5 matching bases. There are 15 residues in the CDR3. Germline CDR1 SGHTA, CDR2 FQGTGA. Trimming took 5 bases from V and 2 from J, leaving 14 bases between them. The CDR3 DNA sequence: TGTGCCAGCAGCCCGACAGTTGGGCACACAGATACGCAGTATTTT. Translation: CASSPTVGHTDTQYF.

The chain combines TRBV11-2 with TRBJ2-3; a possible D gene is TRBD2 (6 bases). Germline V gives CDR1 SGHAT, CDR2 FQNNGV. Trimming took off 5 bases at V and 0 bases at J, with 24 bases between the two ends. This CDR3 is built from 19 residues. This CDR3 is CASSPPGSGYRRSTDTQYF. In DNA form, the CDR3 reads TGTGCCAGCAGCCCCCCGGGTAGCGGTTATCGAAGGAGCACAGATACGCAGTATTTT.

The chain is built from TRBV7-9 and TRBJ2-3, with D possibly matching TRBD2 (6 bases). The CDR3 spans 13 residues. Germline V gene data show CDR1 as SEHNR and CDR2 as FQNEAQ (reference sequence). V lost 9 bases and J 5 bases, leaving 15 bases between the germline ends. The DNA of the CDR3 is TGTGCCAGAAGGGACTCCGCGGGAGATACGCAGTATTTT. This gives the protein CARRDSAGDTQYF.

The chain couples TRBV18 to TRBJ1-5, with D perhaps matching TRBD1 (6 bases). This CDR3 has 15 amino acids. Trimming pared 4 bases from V and 4 bases from J, leaving 14 bases between. Germline CDR1 KGHSH, CDR2 LQKENI. CDR3 nucleotides: TGTGCCAGCTCACAGGACAGACAACCAAATCAGCCCCAGCATTTT. It translates to CASSQDRQPNQPQHF.

The V call is TRBV19, the J call TRBJ2-2, with TRBD2 as a possible D gene (5 bases). Trimming took off 10 bases at V and 4 bases at J, with 13 bases between the two ends. The CDR3 is 13 residues long. Germline V lookup: CDR1 LNHDA, CDR2 SQIVND (reference sequence). CDR3 DNA: TGTGCCACCTCCCAGCGGACCACCGGGGAGCTGTTTTTT. It translates to CATSQRTTGELFF.

The chain links TRBV12-3 or TRBV12-4 to TRBJ1-1; D uncertain. V was shortened by 0 bases and J by 1 base, with 3 bases between the two germline ends. This CDR3 has 13 residues. For the CDR3, the DNA is TGTGCCAGCAGTTTAGCACAGAACACTGAAGCTTTCTTT. Translating it yields CASSLAQNTEAFF.

In nucleotides, the CDR3 is TGTGCCAGTAGTATAACAGGATTAGATGGCTACACCTTC. This sequence encodes CASSITGLDGYTF. V usage is TRBV19 and J usage is TRBJ1-2, with D perhaps matching TRBD1 (5 bases). Deletions cut 2 bases from V and 6 bases from J, with 10 bases between. Germline CDR1 reads LNHDA; CDR2 reads SQIVND (reference sequence). The CDR3 totals 13 residues.

The chain couples TRBV21-1 to TRBJ1-3; the table's D gene call, TRBD1, was not cross checked with the DNA. TRBV21-1 is a pseudogene. The CDR3 has 16 amino acids. The CDR3 DNA reads as TGTGCCAGCAGCAAAGTTGACAGGTGCTCTGGAAACACCATATATTTT. It is translated as CASSKVDRCSGNTIYF.

Written as DNA, the CDR3 is TGTGCCAGCAGCTCCGCGGGCCTAAGAAGCACAGATACGCAGTATTTT. Translating gives CASSSAGLRSTDTQYF. The V gene is TRBV5-6, the J gene TRBJ2-3, with D tentatively TRBD2 (5 bases). The germline gives CDR1 SGHDT, CDR2 YYEEEE. Trimming took 3 bases from V and 0 from J, leaving 14 bases between them. The CDR3 runs to 16 residues.

This clone was detected only a few times. The V call is TRBV18, the J call TRBJ1-2; a possible D gene is TRBD1 (6 bases). Trimming shortened V by 6 bases and J by 1 base, and 15 bases separated the two germline ends. The CDR3 runs 15 residues. Germline loops: CDR1 KGHSH, CDR2 LQKENI. In nucleotides, the CDR3 is TGTGCCAGCTCGGGGGCCGGGGCCTTTAACTATGGCTACACCTTC. It translates to CASSGAGAFNYGYTF.

This chain links TRBV9 with TRBJ2-1, with D tentatively TRBD2 (6 bases). CDR3 length: 14 amino acids. Germline loops: CDR1 SGDLS, CDR2 YYNGEE. With 2 bases removed from V and 5 bases from J, the gap between germline ends came to 11 bases. DNA for the CDR3: TGTGCCAGCAGCGTGACTAGTACGGACAATGAGCAGTTCTTC. This sequence encodes CASSVTSTDNEQFF.

This clone was picked up one time. This chain connects TRBV3-1 (or the pseudogene TRBV3-2) to TRBJ1-3; D might be TRBD1 (6 bases). From germline, CDR1 is LGHDT and CDR2 YNNKEL (reference sequence). The length of the CDR3 is 16 residues. The V end was cut by 4 bases, the J end by 0 bases, with 13 bases between. This CDR3 is CASSPLTGGSGNTIYF. In DNA, the CDR3 is TGTGCCAGCAGCCCATTGACAGGCGGCTCTGGAAACACCATATATTTT.

The CDR3 coding sequence is TGTGCCAGTAGTGAAACGGACAGTTACAATGAGCAGTTCTTC. This translates into CASSETDSYNEQFF. The rearrangement uses TRBV19 and TRBJ2-1, with a tentative D call TRBD1 (6 bases). Trimming left V 5 bases short and J 4 bases short, with 12 bases between. Germline V gene lookup returns CDR1 LNHDA and CDR2 SQIVND (reference sequence). The CDR3 contains 14 residues.

The chain combines TRBV4-2 with TRBJ1-5, with a possible D match to TRBD1 (5 bases). The CDR3 is 15 residues long. CDR1 LGHNA and CDR2 YNFKEQ come from the germline V gene. Trimming removed 0 bases at V and 6 bases at J, with 12 bases between. The chain's CDR3 is CASSQDAGFGQPQHF. CDR3 DNA: TGTGCCAGCAGCCAAGATGCAGGGTTTGGTCAGCCCCAGCATTTT.

J is TRBJ2-5 and V is TRBV3-1 (or the pseudogene TRBV3-2); 8 bases line up with TRBD2. The J segment lost 6 bases and the V segment lost 1 base, leaving 4 bases of the junction unmatched. There are 14 residues in the CDR3. CDR1 and CDR2 from the germline V gene are LGHDT and YNNKEL (reference sequence). The CDR3 here is CASSQVSGSQTQYF. CDR3 nucleotide sequence: TGTGCCAGCAGCCAAGTAAGCGGGAGCCAGACCCAGTACTTC.